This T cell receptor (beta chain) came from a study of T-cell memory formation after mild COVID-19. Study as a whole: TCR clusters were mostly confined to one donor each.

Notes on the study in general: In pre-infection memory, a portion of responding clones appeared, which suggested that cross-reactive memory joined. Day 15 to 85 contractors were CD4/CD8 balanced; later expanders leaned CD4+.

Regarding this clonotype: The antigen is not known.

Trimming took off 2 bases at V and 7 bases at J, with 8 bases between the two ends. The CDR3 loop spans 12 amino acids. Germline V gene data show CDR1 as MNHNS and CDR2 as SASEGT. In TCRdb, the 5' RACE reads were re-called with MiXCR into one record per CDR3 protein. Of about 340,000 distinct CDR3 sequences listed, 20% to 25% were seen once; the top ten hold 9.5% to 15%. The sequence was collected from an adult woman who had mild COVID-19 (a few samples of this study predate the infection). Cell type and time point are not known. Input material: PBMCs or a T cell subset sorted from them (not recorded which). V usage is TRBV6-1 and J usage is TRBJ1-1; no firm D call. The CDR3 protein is CASSEFLSEAFF. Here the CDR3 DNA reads TGTGCCAGCAGTGAATTTCTCAGTGAAGCTTTCTTT.